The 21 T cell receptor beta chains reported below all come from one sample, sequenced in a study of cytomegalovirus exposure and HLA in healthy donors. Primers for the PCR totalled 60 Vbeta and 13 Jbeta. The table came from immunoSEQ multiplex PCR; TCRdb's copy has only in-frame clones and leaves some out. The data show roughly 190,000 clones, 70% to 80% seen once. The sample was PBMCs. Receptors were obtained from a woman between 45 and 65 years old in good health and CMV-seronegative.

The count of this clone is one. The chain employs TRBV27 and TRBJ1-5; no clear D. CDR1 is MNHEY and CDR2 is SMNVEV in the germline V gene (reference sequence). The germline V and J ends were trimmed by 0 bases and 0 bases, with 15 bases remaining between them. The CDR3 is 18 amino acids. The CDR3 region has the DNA TGTGCCAGCAGTTTATCCCTAACCTCACTGTGTAGCAATCAGCCCCAGCATTTT. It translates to CASSLSLTSLCSNQPQHF.

The CDR3 coding sequence is TGTGCCAGCTCGCTTACCCTCAGCAGGGATCAGCCCCAGCATTTT. Translated, it gives CASSLTLSRDQPQHF. The gene calls are TRBV18 and TRBJ1-5; weak D call: TRBD1 (5 bases). With 6 bases removed from V and 5 bases from J, the gap between germline ends came to 17 bases. Germline lookup yields CDR1 KGHSH and CDR2 LQKENI. The CDR3 runs 15 residues.

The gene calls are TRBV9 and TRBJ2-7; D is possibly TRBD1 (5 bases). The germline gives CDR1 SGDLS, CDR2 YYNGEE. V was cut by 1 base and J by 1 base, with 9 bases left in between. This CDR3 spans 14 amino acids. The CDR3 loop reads CASSVRGGSYEQYF. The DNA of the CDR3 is TGTGCCAGCAGCGTAAGGGGCGGTTCCTACGAGCAGTACTTC.

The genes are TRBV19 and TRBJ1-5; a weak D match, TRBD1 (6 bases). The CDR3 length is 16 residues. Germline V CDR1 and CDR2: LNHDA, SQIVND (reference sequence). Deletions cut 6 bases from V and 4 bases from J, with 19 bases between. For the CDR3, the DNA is TGTGCCAGTAGCACCGGAAGGCTAACAGGGAATCAGCCCCAGCATTTT. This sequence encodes CASSTGRLTGNQPQHF.

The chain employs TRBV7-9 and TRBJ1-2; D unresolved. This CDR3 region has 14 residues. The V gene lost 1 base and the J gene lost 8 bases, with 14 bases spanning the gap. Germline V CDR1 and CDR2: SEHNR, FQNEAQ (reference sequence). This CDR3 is CASSLEVPGGGYTF. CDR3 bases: TGTGCCAGCAGCTTAGAGGTGCCGGGTGGCGGCTACACCTTC.

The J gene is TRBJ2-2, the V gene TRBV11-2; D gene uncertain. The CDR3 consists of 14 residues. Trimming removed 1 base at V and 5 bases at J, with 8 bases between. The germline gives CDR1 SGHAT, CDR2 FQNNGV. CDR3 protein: CASSLVLLTGELFF. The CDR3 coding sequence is TGTGCCAGCAGCTTAGTGTTGTTAACCGGGGAGCTGTTTTTT.

The CDR3 DNA reads TGTGCCAGCATCCTAATGGAGGGGAAAGGTCAGCCCCAGCATTTT. Translation: CASILMEGKGQPQHF. The chain recombines TRBV6-1 with TRBJ1-5; D may be TRBD1 (5 bases). CDR3 length: 15 residues. Germline V gene lookup returns CDR1 MNHNS and CDR2 SASEGT. With 7 bases removed from V and 6 bases from J, the gap between germline ends came to 19 bases.

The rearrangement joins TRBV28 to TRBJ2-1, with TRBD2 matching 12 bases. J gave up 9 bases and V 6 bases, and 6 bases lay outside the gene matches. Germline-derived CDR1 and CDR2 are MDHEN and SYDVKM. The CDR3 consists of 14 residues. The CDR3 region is CASSTSGRNGEQFF. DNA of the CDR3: TGTGCCAGCAGCACTAGCGGGAGGAATGGTGAGCAGTTCTTC.

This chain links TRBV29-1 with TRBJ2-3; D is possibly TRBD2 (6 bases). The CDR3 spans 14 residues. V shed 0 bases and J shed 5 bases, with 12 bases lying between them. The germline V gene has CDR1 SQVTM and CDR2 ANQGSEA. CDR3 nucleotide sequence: TGCAGCGTTGAAGATCTGGGAGCGGGAGATACGCAGTATTTT. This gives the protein CSVEDLGAGDTQYF.

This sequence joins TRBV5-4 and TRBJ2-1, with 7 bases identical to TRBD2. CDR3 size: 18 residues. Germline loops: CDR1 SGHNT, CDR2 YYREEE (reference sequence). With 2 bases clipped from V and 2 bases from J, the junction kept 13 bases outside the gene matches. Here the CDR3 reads CASSLRPIGLEPYNEQFF. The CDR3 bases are TGTGCCAGCAGCTTAAGGCCTATAGGACTAGAGCCCTACAATGAGCAGTTCTTC.

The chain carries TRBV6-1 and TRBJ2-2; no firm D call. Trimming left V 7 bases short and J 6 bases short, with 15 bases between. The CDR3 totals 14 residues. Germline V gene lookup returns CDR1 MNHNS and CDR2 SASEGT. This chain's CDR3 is CASIESRAPGELFF. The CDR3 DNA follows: TGTGCCAGCATTGAGAGCCGAGCCCCCGGGGAGCTGTTTTTT.

CDR3 in amino acids: CASSGQGEYGYTF. The CDR3 DNA reads TGTGCTAGTTCTGGACAGGGGGAATATGGCTACACCTTC. The V call is TRBV12-5, the J call TRBJ1-2, with 10 bases lining up with TRBD1. V lost 8 bases, J lost 5 bases, and 5 bases stayed unmatched. Per germline, CDR1 LGHNT and CDR2 FRNRAP. The CDR3 sequence is 13 residues long. The whole variable domain, remainder taken from reference TRBV12-5 and TRBJ1-2, is DARVTQTPRHKVTEMGQEVTMRCQPILGHNTVFWYRQTMMQGLELLAYFRNRAPLDDSGMPKDRFSAEMPDATLATLKIQPSEPRDSAVYFCASSGQGEYGYTFGSGTRLTVV.

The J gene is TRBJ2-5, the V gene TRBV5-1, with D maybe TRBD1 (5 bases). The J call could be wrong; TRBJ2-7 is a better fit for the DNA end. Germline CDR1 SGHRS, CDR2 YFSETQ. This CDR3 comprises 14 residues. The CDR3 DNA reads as TGCGCCAGCAGCCCAGACAGCTTCTCCTACGAGCAGTACTTC. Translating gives CASSPDSFSYEQYF.

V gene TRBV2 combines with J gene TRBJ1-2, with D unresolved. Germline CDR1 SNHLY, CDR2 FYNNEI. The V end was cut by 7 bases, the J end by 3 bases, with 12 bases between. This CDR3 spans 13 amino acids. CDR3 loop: CASKHTADYGYTF. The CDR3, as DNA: TGTGCCAGCAAACATACAGCGGACTATGGCTACACCTTC.

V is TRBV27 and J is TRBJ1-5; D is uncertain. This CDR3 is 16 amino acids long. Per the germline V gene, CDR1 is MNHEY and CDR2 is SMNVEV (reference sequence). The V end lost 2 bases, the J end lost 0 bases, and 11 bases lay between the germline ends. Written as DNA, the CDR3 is TGTGCCAGCAGTTTAATCGCGCCCTATAGCAATCAGCCCCAGCATTTT. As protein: CASSLIAPYSNQPQHF.

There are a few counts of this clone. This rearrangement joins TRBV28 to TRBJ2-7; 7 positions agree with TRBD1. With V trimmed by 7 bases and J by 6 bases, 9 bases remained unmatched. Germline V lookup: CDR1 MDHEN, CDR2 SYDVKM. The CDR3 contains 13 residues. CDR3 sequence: CASKMTGIGEQYF. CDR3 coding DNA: TGTGCCAGCAAAATGACAGGGATAGGCGAGCAGTACTTC.

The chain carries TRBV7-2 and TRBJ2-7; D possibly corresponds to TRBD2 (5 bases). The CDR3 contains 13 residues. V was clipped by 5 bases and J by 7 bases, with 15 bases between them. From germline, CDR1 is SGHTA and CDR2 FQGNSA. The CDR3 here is CASSPNFRGEQYF. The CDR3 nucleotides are TGTGCCAGCAGCCCCAATTTCCGGGGAGAGCAGTACTTC.

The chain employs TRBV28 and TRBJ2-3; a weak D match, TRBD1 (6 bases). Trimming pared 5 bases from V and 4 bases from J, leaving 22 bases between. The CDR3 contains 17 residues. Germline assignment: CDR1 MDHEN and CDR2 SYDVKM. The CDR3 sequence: CASSTTLQGQVSDTQYF. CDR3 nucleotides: TGTGCCAGCAGTACAACCCTCCAGGGGCAAGTTTCAGATACGCAGTATTTT.

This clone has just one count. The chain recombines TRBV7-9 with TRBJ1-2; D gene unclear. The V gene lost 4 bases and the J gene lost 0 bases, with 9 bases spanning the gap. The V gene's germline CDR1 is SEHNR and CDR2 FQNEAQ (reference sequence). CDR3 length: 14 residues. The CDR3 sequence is CASSSDGANYGYTF. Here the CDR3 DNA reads TGTGCCAGCAGCTCCGACGGAGCTAACTATGGCTACACCTTC.

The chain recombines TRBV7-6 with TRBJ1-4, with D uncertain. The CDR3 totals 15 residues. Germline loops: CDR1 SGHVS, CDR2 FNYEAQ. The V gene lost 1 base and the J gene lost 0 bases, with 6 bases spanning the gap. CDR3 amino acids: CASSLDEATNEKLFF. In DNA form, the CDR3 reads TGTGCCAGCAGCTTAGATGAGGCAACTAATGAAAAACTGTTTTTT.

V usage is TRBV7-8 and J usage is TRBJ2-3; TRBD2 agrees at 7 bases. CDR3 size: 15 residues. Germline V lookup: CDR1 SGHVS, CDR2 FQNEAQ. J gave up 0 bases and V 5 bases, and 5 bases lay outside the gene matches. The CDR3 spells CASSGSGPSTDTQYF. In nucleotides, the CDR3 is TGTGCCAGCAGCGGTAGCGGGCCTAGCACAGATACGCAGTATTTT. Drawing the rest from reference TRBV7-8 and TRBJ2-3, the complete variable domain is GAGVSQSPRYKVAKRGQDVALRCDPISGHVSLFWYQQALGQGPEFLTYFQNEAQLDKSGLPSDRFFAERPEGSVSTLKIQRTQQEDSAVYLCASSGSGPSTDTQYFGPGTRLTVL.